The next 31 T cell receptor beta chains were all read from a single sample in a study of blood T cell repertoires in COVID-19. TCRdb's table, derived via immunoSEQ multiplex PCR, lists solely in-frame clones and lacks some. The table includes 130,000 to 150,000 clones, 84% detected once. What was sequenced was peripheral blood. These receptors originate from a woman older than 75 in a cohort sampled during active or convalescent COVID-19.

The genes are TRBV10-1 and TRBJ2-1; TRBD2 is a possible D gene (5 bases). CDR3 length equals 15 residues. Germline V gene data show CDR1 as WNHNN and CDR2 as SYGVQD (reference sequence). The V end was cut by 0 bases, the J end by 1 base, with 7 bases between. In DNA form, the CDR3 reads TGCGCCAGCAGTGAGTCCCGGAGGTCCTACAATGAGCAGTTCTTC. Translated: CASSESRRSYNEQFF.

Only a few counts were recorded for this clone. The chain combines TRBV19 with TRBJ2-7; TRBD2 matches 11 bases. The CDR3 spans 16 residues. Germline CDR1 reads LNHDA; CDR2 reads SQIVND (reference sequence). V shed 3 bases and J 0 bases; nucleotides not matched to a gene: 4. CDR3 sequence: CASSMTTSGDSYEQYF. As DNA, the CDR3 is TGTGCCAGTAGTATGACGACTAGCGGGGACTCCTACGAGCAGTACTTC.

This clone was detected only a few times. The chain uses TRBV5-1 and TRBJ2-3, with 14 positions matching TRBD2. CDR3 size: 18 residues. Looked up from germline, CDR1 is SGHRS and CDR2 is YFSETQ. V was clipped by 4 bases and J by 1 base; unmatched bases: 8. The CDR3 bases are TGCGCCAGCAGCCAGGGACTAGCGGGGGACCTGGGCACAGATACGCAGTATTTT. Translating gives CASSQGLAGDLGTDTQYF.

The chain uses TRBV6-1 and TRBJ2-1; D is unresolved. The CDR3 spans 16 residues. V lost 1 base, J lost 4 bases, and 14 bases lay in between. Per the germline V gene, CDR1 is MNHNS and CDR2 is SASEGT. The CDR3 protein is CASSEERHSPYNEQFF. The CDR3 region has the DNA TGTGCCAGCAGTGAAGAAAGGCACAGCCCATACAATGAGCAGTTCTTC.

CDR3 protein: CASSASTQGSNQPQHF. Here the CDR3 DNA reads TGTGCCAGCAGCGCGTCGACCCAGGGCTCCAATCAGCCCCAGCATTTT. The chain combines TRBV5-6 with TRBJ1-5, with D possibly TRBD1 on 5 matching bases. The CDR3 contains 16 residues. CDR1 SGHDT and CDR2 YYEEEE come from the germline V gene. V lost 4 bases to trimming and J lost 3 bases, with 17 bases between them.

The chain combines TRBV4-2 with TRBJ2-2, with 8 bases identical to TRBD2. CDR3 length equals 15 residues. V gave up 0 bases and J gave up 8 bases; unmatched junction bases: 5. Per germline, CDR1 LGHNA and CDR2 YNFKEQ. The CDR3 nucleotides are TGTGCCAGCAGCCAAGATCCGGGGGGGCCTGGGGAGCTGTTTTTT. Amino acids: CASSQDPGGPGELFF.

The chain carries TRBV7-2 and TRBJ2-7; 10 nucleotides match TRBD1. The V gene end was trimmed by 3 bases and the J gene end by 4 bases; junction bases not matched to a gene: 3. CDR3 length: 14 residues. CDR1 is SGHTA and CDR2 is FQGNSA in the germline V gene. The CDR3 DNA is TGTGCCAGCAGCTTGAGGGACAGGGGTTACGAGCAGTACTTC. It codes for CASSLRDRGYEQYF.

This clone was picked up a small number of times. The chain carries TRBV9 and TRBJ1-3, with unresolved D. This CDR3 is built from 16 residues. Germline V CDR1 and CDR2: SGDLS, YYNGEE. V lost 3 bases, J lost 2 bases, and 15 bases lay in between. This CDR3 reads CASSAALGGPGNTIYF. The CDR3 region has the DNA TGTGCCAGCAGCGCGGCATTAGGAGGTCCTGGAAACACCATATATTTT.

The chain couples TRBV19 to TRBJ2-7; D is unclear. Germline CDR1 and CDR2: LNHDA and SQIVND (reference sequence). The CDR3 covers 15 residues. Trimming took 3 bases from V and 2 from J, leaving 14 bases between them. The CDR3, as DNA: TGTGCCAGTAGTATCAGTCGTTCCGTGACCTACGAGCAGTACTTC. It encodes CASSISRSVTYEQYF.

This clone has more than one count but fewer than ten. The chain uses TRBV2 and TRBJ1-1; D is perhaps TRBD1 (5 bases). CDR1 is SNHLY, CDR2 FYNNEI, per germline. The CDR3 is made up of 14 amino acids. V dropped 4 bases and J dropped 1 base, with 10 bases sitting between them. CDR3 residues: CASSGQGGNTEAFF. The CDR3 bases are TGTGCCAGCAGTGGGCAGGGAGGGAACACTGAAGCTTTCTTT.

This rearrangement joins TRBV5-4 to TRBJ2-2, with 11 bases that match TRBD2. Germline V gives CDR1 SGHNT, CDR2 YYREEE (reference sequence). This CDR3 comprises 15 residues. V lost 4 bases, J lost 4 bases, and 3 bases stayed unmatched. Here the CDR3 DNA reads TGTGCCAGCAGCCTAGCGGGGGGAGGCACCGGGGAGCTGTTTTTT. It encodes CASSLAGGGTGELFF.

The CDR3 DNA sequence: TGTGCCAGCAGTTTGCTGCCGGGACACCAGTTCTTC. The encoded protein is CASSLLPGHQFF. The chain is built from TRBV27 and TRBJ2-1, with D perhaps TRBD1 (6 bases). V was pared by 3 bases and J by 13 bases, with 13 bases between. CDR3 length: 12 amino acids. Per the germline V gene, CDR1 is MNHEY and CDR2 is SMNVEV (reference sequence).

This clone was picked up many times. This chain uses TRBV5-1 with TRBJ1-4; D possibly corresponds to TRBD1 (6 bases). Germline CDR1 reads SGHRS; CDR2 reads YFSETQ. The CDR3 length is 15 residues. V gave up 4 bases and J gave up 3 bases, with 13 bases separating them. This CDR3 reads CASSLQGRANEKLFF. DNA of the CDR3: TGCGCCAGCAGCCTACAGGGCAGAGCTAATGAAAAACTGTTTTTT.

The V call is TRBV11-2, the J call TRBJ2-3; 9 bases map to TRBD2. Germline values: CDR1 SGHAT, CDR2 FQNNGV. The junction had 6 bases not matched to a gene; V was cut back by 3 bases and J by 2 bases. CDR3 length: 16 residues. The CDR3 DNA follows: TGTGCCAGCAGCTTTGATAGCGGGGGAGTCACAGATACGCAGTATTTT. This codes for CASSFDSGGVTDTQYF.

The chain is built from TRBV5-1 and TRBJ2-2, with 8 bases fitting TRBD2. Germline V gives CDR1 SGHRS, CDR2 YFSETQ. This CDR3 has 18 amino acids. J gave up 2 bases and V 1 base, and 10 bases lay outside the gene matches. As DNA, the CDR3 is TGCGCCAGCAGCTTGAATACGGGGGGGCCCCCCAACACCGGGGAGCTGTTTTTT. This translates into CASSLNTGGPPNTGELFF.

The J gene is TRBJ2-3, the V gene TRBV3-1 (or the pseudogene TRBV3-2); 11 bases agree with TRBD2. The CDR3 contains 16 residues. V dropped 0 bases and J dropped 5; count of bases not matched to a gene: 4. Germline V gene sequence: CDR1 LGHDT, CDR2 YNNKEL (reference sequence). The CDR3 region is CASSQDGSGGVDTQYF. CDR3 sequence (DNA): TGTGCCAGCAGCCAAGATGGTAGCGGGGGGGTAGATACGCAGTATTTT.

V usage is TRBV5-1 and J usage is TRBJ2-1, with 7 positions matching TRBD2. Germline V gene data show CDR1 as SGHRS and CDR2 as YFSETQ. V lost 10 bases and J lost 4; bases outside the gene matches: 17. The CDR3 totals 16 residues. CDR3 sequence (DNA): TGCGCCTCGAAGGAGGGAGCGGGGATGTTGTACAATGAGCAGTTCTTC. This codes for CASKEGAGMLYNEQFF.

The rearrangement joins TRBV25-1 to TRBJ2-5; 7 bases map to TRBD1. From germline, CDR1 is MGHDK and CDR2 SYGVNS. The CDR3 loop spans 15 amino acids. V lost 4 bases, J lost 7 bases, and 12 bases stayed unmatched. The CDR3 is CASSVTGTPGGTQYF. CDR3 bases: TGTGCCAGCAGTGTCACCGGGACCCCAGGGGGGACCCAGTACTTC.

V gene TRBV5-4 combines with J gene TRBJ1-1; D unclear. This CDR3 spans 13 amino acids. Trimming removed 0 bases at V and 1 base at J, with 4 bases between. Germline V lookup: CDR1 SGHNT, CDR2 YYREEE (reference sequence). The CDR3 is CASSLGANTEAFF. The DNA of the CDR3 is TGTGCCAGCAGCTTGGGAGCGAACACTGAAGCTTTCTTT.

This chain uses TRBV10-1 with TRBJ1-1; 11 nucleotides line up with TRBD1. CDR1 and CDR2 (germline): WNHNN, SYGVQD (reference sequence). The CDR3 covers 17 residues. The V gene end was trimmed by 0 bases and the J gene end by 4 bases; junction bases not matched to a gene: 7. The CDR3, as DNA: TGCGCCAGCAGTGAGTCGGGGACAGGGGGGCGTCGCACTGAAGCTTTCTTT. Its translation: CASSESGTGGRRTEAFF.

V is TRBV6-5 and J is TRBJ1-1; no reliable D call. Trimming pared 2 bases from V and 4 bases from J, leaving 2 bases between. Per germline, CDR1 MNHEY and CDR2 SVGAGI. The CDR3 loop spans 11 amino acids. The CDR3 DNA reads TGTGCCAGCAGTTACCGCACTGAAGCTTTCTTT. Translated, it gives CASSYRTEAFF.

J is TRBJ2-7 and V is TRBV4-2; D is perhaps TRBD1 (5 bases). V was clipped by 0 bases and J by 4 bases, with 13 bases between them. There are 15 residues in the CDR3. Germline CDR1 reads LGHNA; CDR2 reads YNFKEQ. The CDR3 bases are TGTGCCAGCAGCCAAGAAGGGGCAGCTGGGTACGAGCAGTACGTC. It encodes CASSQEGAAGYEQYV.

The chain couples TRBV5-1 to TRBJ2-4; TRBD2 agrees at 9 bases. This CDR3 region has 15 residues. Germline-derived CDR1 and CDR2 are SGHRS and YFSETQ. With 4 bases clipped from V and 7 bases from J, the junction kept 9 bases outside the gene matches. CDR3: CASSASGNAGNIQYF. The CDR3 DNA is TGCGCCAGCAGCGCTAGCGGGAACGCCGGGAACATTCAGTACTTC. Full variable domain (remainder filled in from reference TRBV5-1 and TRBJ2-4): KAGVTQTPRYLIKTRGQQVTLSCSPISGHRSVSWYQQTPGQGLQFLFEYFSETQRNKGNFPGRFSGRQFSNSRSEMNVSTLELGDSALYLCASSASGNAGNIQYFGAGTRLSVL.

The chain uses TRBV6-2 or TRBV6-3 and TRBJ1-1, with 7 bases lining up with TRBD1. V gave up 4 bases and J gave up 0 bases; unmatched junction bases: 8. In germline, CDR1 is MNHEY, CDR2 SVGEGT. The CDR3 runs to 16 residues. The CDR3 reads CASSFTTGQMNTEAFF. The CDR3 DNA reads as TGTGCCAGCAGTTTCACCACGGGACAGATGAACACTGAAGCTTTCTTT.

V gene TRBV5-1 combines with J gene TRBJ2-1; TRBD1 matches at 8 bases. CDR3 length: 14 residues. Germline trimming cut 4 bases from V and 5 bases from J; bases unmatched to any gene: 5. Germline V gives CDR1 SGHRS, CDR2 YFSETQ. CDR3: CASSMDRVDNEQFF. CDR3 nucleotides: TGCGCCAGCAGCATGGACAGGGTGGACAATGAGCAGTTCTTC.

The chain employs TRBV5-1 and TRBJ1-1; maybe TRBD1 (5 bases). The CDR3 is 16 amino acids. CDR1 is SGHRS and CDR2 is YFSETQ in the germline V gene. V was clipped by 4 bases and J by 7 bases, with 23 bases between them. CDR3 sequence (DNA): TGCGCCAGCAGCGTGCAAGGTGGGGGAGGGAGGGATGAAGCTTTCTTT. Translating gives CASSVQGGGGRDEAFF.

This chain links TRBV25-1 with TRBJ2-5; possibly TRBD2 for D (7 bases). Trimming took off 1 base at V and 5 bases at J, with 11 bases between the two ends. The CDR3 extends over 14 amino acids. Germline CDR1 is MGHDK and CDR2 is SYGVNS. The CDR3 sequence: CASSESGGPETQYF. The DNA for the CDR3 is TGTGCCAGCAGTGAATCGGGGGGCCCGGAGACCCAGTACTTC.

This sequence joins TRBV4-1 and TRBJ2-5, with D perhaps matching TRBD2 (6 bases). The V and J ends lost 3 bases and 1 base respectively, with 12 bases between them. Per the germline V gene, CDR1 is MGHRA and CDR2 is YSYEKL. The CDR3 totals 15 residues. The DNA for the CDR3 is TGCGCCAGCAGCCATCCTCACGGGGGCCAAGAGACCCAGTACTTC. Translated, it gives CASSHPHGGQETQYF.

The CDR3 nucleotides are TGCGCCAGCAGCCCAGAGGGGGGAGGGGAGACCCAGTACTTC. It is translated as CASSPEGGGETQYF. The chain combines TRBV5-1 with TRBJ2-5; D is perhaps TRBD2 (7 bases). V gave up 4 bases and J gave up 5 bases, with 15 bases separating them. The V gene's germline CDR1 is SGHRS and CDR2 YFSETQ. The CDR3 runs to 14 residues.

The chain has TRBV19 and TRBJ1-2; possibly TRBD1 for D (5 bases). Germline V lookup: CDR1 LNHDA, CDR2 SQIVND (reference sequence). The CDR3 is 14 amino acids. V lost 6 bases and J 3 bases, leaving 14 bases between the germline ends. This chain's CDR3 is CASSPIGEDYGYTF. CDR3 sequence (DNA): TGTGCCAGTAGCCCTATAGGGGAGGACTATGGCTACACCTTC.

The chain combines TRBV4-1 with TRBJ1-5; D may be TRBD1 (5 bases). This CDR3 is built from 18 residues. V was cut by 2 bases and J by 0 bases, with 17 bases left in between. CDR1 is MGHRA and CDR2 is YSYEKL in the germline V gene. The CDR3 DNA reads TGCGCCAGCAGCCAAACAGAGGCAGGGCGGTATAGCAATCAGCCCCAGCATTTT. It encodes CASSQTEAGRYSNQPQHF.